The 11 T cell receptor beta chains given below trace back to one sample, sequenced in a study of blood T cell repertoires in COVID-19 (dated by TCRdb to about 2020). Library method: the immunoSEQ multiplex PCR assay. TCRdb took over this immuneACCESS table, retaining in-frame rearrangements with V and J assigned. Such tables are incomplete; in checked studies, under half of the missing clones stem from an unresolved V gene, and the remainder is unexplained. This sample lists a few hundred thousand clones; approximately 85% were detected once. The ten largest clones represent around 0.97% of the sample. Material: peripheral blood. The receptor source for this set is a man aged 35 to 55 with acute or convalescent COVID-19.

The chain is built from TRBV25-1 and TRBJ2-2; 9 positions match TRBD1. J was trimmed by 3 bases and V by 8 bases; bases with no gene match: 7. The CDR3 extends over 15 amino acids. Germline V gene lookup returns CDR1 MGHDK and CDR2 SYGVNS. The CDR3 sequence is CASSSGTGYTGELFF. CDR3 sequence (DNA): TGTGCCAGCTCCTCCGGGACAGGGTACACCGGGGAGCTGTTTTTT. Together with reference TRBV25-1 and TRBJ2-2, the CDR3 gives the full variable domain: EADIYQTPRYLVIGTGKKITLECSQTMGHDKMYWYQQDPGMELHLIHYSYGVNSTEKGDLSSESTVSRIRTEHFPLTLESARPSHTSQYLCASSSGTGYTGELFFGEGSRLTVL.

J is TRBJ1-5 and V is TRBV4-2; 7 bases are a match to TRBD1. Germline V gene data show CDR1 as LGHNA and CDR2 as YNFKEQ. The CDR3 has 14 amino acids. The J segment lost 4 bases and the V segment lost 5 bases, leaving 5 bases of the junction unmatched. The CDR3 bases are TGTGCCAGCAGCTCCGACAGGGTAAATCAGCCCCAGCATTTT. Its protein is CASSSDRVNQPQHF.

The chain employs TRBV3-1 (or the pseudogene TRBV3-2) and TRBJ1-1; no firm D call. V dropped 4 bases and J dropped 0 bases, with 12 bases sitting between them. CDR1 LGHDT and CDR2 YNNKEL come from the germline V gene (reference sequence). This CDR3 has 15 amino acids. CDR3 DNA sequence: TGTGCCAGCAGCCCCTTGGCCAGGTTGAACACTGAAGCTTTCTTT. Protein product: CASSPLARLNTEAFF.

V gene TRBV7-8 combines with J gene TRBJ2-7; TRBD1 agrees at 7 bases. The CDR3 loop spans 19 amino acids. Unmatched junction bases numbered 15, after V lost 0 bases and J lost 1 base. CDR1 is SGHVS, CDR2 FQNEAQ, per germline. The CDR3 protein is CASSLANHRGLVRSYEQYF. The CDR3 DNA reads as TGTGCCAGCAGCTTAGCGAACCACAGGGGTTTGGTTAGGTCCTACGAGCAGTACTTC.

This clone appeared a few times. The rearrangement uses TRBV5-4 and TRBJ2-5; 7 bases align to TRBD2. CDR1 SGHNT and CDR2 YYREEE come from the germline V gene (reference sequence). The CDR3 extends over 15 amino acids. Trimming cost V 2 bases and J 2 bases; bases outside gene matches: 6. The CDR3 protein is CASSLGRGRQETQYF. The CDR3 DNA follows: TGTGCCAGCAGCTTAGGGCGGGGGAGGCAAGAGACCCAGTACTTC. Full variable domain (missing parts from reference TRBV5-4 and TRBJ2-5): ETGVTQSPTHLIKTRGQQVTLRCSSQSGHNTVSWYQQALGQGPQFIFQYYREEENGRGNFPPRFSGLQFPNYSSELNVNALELDDSALYLCASSLGRGRQETQYFGPGTRLLVL.

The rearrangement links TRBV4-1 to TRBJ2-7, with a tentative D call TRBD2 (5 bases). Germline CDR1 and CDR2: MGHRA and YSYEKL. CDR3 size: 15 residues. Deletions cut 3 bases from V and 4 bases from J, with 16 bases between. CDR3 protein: CASSHEGTPTYEQYF. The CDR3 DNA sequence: TGCGCCAGCAGCCACGAGGGCACCCCCACTTACGAGCAGTACTTC.

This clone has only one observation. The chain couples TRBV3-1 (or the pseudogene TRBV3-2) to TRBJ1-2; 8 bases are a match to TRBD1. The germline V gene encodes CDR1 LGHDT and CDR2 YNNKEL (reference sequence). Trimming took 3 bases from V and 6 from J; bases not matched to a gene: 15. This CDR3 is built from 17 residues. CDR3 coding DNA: TGTGCCAGCAGCCACTTACCCCAGGGGGCGCGATTTCATGGCTACACCTTC. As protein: CASSHLPQGARFHGYTF.

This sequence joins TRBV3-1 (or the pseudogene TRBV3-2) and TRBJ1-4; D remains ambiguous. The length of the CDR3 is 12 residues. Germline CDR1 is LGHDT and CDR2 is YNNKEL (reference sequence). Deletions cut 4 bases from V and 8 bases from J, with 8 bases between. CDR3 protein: CASSPREEKLFF. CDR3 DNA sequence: TGTGCCAGCAGCCCCCGAGAGGAAAAACTGTTTTTT.

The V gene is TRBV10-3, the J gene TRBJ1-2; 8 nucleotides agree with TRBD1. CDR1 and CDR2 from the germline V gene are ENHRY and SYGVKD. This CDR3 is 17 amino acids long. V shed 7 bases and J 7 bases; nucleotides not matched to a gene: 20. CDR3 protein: CAITRSGQGGVRGGYTF. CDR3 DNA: TGTGCCATCACGAGAAGCGGACAGGGAGGCGTGAGAGGTGGCTACACCTTC.

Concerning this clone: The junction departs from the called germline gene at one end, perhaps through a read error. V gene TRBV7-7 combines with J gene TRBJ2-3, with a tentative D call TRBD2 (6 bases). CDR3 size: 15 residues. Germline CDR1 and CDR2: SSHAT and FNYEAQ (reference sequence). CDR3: CASSLTLALTDTQYF. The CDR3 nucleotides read TGTGCTAGCAGCTTAACACTAGCCCTCACAGATACGCAGTATTTT.

The CDR3 is CAISETRTGYSNQPQHF. Written as DNA, the CDR3 is TGTGCCATCAGTGAGACTCGGACAGGGTATAGCAATCAGCCCCAGCATTTT. This rearrangement joins TRBV10-3 to TRBJ1-5; TRBD1 matches at 8 bases. Germline V gene data show CDR1 as ENHRY and CDR2 as SYGVKD. The CDR3 covers 17 residues. V trimming: 2 bases; J trimming: 0 bases; junction bases outside the gene matches: 6.